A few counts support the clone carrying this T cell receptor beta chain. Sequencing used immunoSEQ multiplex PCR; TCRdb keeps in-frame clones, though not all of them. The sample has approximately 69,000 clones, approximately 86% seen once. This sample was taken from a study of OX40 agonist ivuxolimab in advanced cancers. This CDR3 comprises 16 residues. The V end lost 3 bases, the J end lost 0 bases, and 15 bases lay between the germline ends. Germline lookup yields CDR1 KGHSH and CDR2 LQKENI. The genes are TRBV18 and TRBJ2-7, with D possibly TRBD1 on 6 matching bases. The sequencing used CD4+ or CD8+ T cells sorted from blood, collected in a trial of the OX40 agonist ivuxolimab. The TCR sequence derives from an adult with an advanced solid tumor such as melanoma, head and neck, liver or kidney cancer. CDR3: CASSPSRAGDSYEQYF. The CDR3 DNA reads TGTGCCAGCTCACCGTCAAGGGCAGGGGACTCCTACGAGCAGTACTTC.